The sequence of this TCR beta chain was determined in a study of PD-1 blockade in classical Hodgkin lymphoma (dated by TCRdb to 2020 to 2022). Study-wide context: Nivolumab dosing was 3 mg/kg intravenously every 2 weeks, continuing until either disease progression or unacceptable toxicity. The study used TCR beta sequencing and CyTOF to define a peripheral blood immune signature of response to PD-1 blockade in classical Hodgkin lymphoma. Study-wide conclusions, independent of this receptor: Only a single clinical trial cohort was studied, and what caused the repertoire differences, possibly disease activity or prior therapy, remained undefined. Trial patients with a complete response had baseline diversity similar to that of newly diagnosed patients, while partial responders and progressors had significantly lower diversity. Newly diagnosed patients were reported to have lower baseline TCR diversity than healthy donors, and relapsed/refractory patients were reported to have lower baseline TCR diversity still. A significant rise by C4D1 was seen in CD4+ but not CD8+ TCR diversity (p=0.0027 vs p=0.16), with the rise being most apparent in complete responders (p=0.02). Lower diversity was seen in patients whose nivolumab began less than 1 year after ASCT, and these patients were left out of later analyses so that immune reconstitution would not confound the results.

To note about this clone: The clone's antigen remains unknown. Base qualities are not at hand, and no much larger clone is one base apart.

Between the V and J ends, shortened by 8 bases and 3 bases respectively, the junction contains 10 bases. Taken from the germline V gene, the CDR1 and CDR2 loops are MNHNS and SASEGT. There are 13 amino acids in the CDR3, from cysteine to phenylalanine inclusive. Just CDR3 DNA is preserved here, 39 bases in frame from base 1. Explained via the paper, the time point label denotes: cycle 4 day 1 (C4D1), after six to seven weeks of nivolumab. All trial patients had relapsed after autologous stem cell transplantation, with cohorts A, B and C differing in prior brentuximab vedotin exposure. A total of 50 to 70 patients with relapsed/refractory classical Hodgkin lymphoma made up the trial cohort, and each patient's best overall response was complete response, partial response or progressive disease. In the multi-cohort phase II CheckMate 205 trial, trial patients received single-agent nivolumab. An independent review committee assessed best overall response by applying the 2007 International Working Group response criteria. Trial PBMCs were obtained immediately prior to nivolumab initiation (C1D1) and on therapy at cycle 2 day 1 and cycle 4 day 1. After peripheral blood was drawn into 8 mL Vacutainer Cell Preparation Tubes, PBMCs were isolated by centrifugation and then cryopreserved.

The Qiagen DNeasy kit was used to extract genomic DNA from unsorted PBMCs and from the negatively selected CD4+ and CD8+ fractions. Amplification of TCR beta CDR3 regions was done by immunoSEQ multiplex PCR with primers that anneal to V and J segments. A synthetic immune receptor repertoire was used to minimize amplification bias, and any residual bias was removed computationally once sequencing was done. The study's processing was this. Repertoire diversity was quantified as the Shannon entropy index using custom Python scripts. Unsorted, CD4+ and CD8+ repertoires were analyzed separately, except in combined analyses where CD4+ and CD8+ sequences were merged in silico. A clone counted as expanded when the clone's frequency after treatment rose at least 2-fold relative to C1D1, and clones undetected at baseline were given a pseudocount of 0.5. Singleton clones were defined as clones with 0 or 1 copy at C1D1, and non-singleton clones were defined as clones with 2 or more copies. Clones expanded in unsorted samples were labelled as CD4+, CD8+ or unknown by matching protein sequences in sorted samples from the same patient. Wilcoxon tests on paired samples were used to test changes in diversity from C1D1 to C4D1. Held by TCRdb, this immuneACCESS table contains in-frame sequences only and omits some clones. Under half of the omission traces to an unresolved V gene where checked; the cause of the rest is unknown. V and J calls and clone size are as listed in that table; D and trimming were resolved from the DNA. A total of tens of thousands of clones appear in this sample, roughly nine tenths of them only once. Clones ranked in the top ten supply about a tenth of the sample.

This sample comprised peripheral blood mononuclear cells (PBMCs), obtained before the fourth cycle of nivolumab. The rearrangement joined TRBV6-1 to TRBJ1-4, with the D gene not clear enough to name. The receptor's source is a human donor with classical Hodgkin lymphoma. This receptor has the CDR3 CASDRVPNEKLFF. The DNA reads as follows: TGTGCCAGCGACCGTGTGCCTAATGAAAAACTGTTTTTT.